Each of the 13 T cell receptor beta chains below was sequenced from the same sample in a study of blood T cells in healthy people across ages. Next came a second PCR, run for about 6 to 11 cycles, which used a sample-barcoded 5' primer along with a J-beta primer mix. TCRdb called the 5' RACE reads again in MiXCR, with one record for every CDR3 protein. This table holds 750,000 or so distinct CDR3 sequences, more than 20% found once. A further study also used this sample, focusing on T cells of mothers and their children.

Sequencing input: blood. The receptors were sampled from a boy aged 5-17 years in good health.

The J gene is TRBJ1-2, the V gene TRBV12-3 or TRBV12-4; weak D call: TRBD1 (6 bases). The CDR3 has 13 residues. V was trimmed by 7 bases and J by 7 bases, leaving 16 bases between them. DNA for the CDR3: TGTGCCAGCACCCCGGCAGGGGAGGTTGGCTACACCTTC. It is translated as CASTPAGEVGYTF.

This clonotype was recorded once. The chain couples TRBV12-5 to TRBJ2-7, with D unclear. This CDR3 is 15 amino acids long. V gave up 0 bases and J gave up 3 bases, with 12 bases separating them. The germline CDR1 and CDR2 sequences are LGHNT and FRNRAP. DNA for the CDR3: TGTGCTAGTGGTTTGGTACTGGGTTGGGACTACGAGCAGTACTTC. Translating gives CASGLVLGWDYEQYF.

This clonotype was seen more than once but under ten times. The gene calls are TRBV7-2 and TRBJ1-5; D unclear. The CDR3 sequence is 14 residues long. Germline V gives CDR1 SGHTA, CDR2 FQGNSA. V was cut by 2 bases and J by 4 bases, with 9 bases left in between. The CDR3, as DNA: TGTGCCAGCAGCTTAATGGCCTATAATCAGCCCCAGCATTTT. Translated: CASSLMAYNQPQHF. Combining the CDR3 with reference TRBV7-2 and TRBJ1-5 gives the whole variable domain GAGVSQSPSNKVTEKGKDVELRCDPISGHTALYWYRQSLGQGLEFLIYFQGNSAPDKSGLPSDRFSAERTGGSVSTLTIQRTQQEDSAVYLCASSLMAYNQPQHFGDGTRLSIL.

The chain employs TRBV7-2 and TRBJ2-1; maybe TRBD2 (6 bases). This CDR3 has 16 residues. Germline assignment: CDR1 SGHTA and CDR2 FQGNSA. Trimming cost V 6 bases and J 4 bases, with 19 bases left between them. In DNA form, the CDR3 reads TGTGCCAGCAGTCGCTCTACCGGGACTTATTACAATGAGCAGTTCTTC. Protein sequence: CASSRSTGTYYNEQFF.

CDR3 protein: CASSQGWFGTDTQYF. The CDR3 DNA reads TGCGCCAGCAGCCAAGGATGGTTCGGCACAGATACGCAGTATTTT. The chain couples TRBV4-1 to TRBJ2-3; D gene uncertain. CDR1 and CDR2 (germline): MGHRA, YSYEKL. This CDR3 is 15 amino acids long. V was pared by 1 base and J by 1 base, with 9 bases between.

This chain links TRBV29-1 with TRBJ1-1, with D uncertain. Germline V gives CDR1 SQVTM, CDR2 ANQGSEA. The CDR3 sequence is 13 residues long. The CDR3, as DNA: TGCAGTATCAGCCCTAAGATGAACACTGAAGCTTTCTTT. It codes for CSISPKMNTEAFF.

A single count supports this clonotype. This chain uses TRBV9 with TRBJ2-5; D perhaps matches TRBD2 (6 bases). Germline values: CDR1 SGDLS, CDR2 YYNGEE. V gave up 3 bases and J gave up 5 bases, with 14 bases separating them. The CDR3 loop spans 14 amino acids. CDR3 in DNA: TGTGCCAGCAGCGGACGACTAGGAGGGGAGACCCAGTACTTC. Its translation: CASSGRLGGETQYF. Using reference TRBV9 and TRBJ2-5 for the parts outside the CDR3, the full variable domain is DSGVTQTPKHLITATGQRVTLRCSPRSGDLSVYWYQQSLDQGLQFLIQYYNGEERAKGNILERFSAQQFPDLHSELNLSSLELGDSALYFCASSGRLGGETQYFGPGTRLLVL.

The chain joins TRBV12-5 to TRBJ2-1; no reliable D call. Germline CDR1 LGHNT, CDR2 FRNRAP. Trimming cost V 7 bases and J 0 bases, with 10 bases left between them. This CDR3 contains 14 residues. CDR3 protein: CASDYPPSYNEQFF. DNA of the CDR3: TGTGCTAGTGATTATCCGCCCTCCTACAATGAGCAGTTCTTC.

The CDR3 sequence is CAISADSYEQYF. In nucleotides, the CDR3 is TGTGCCATCAGCGCCGACTCCTACGAGCAGTACTTC. The chain uses TRBV10-3 and TRBJ2-7; D gene unclear. The CDR3 length is 12 residues. Germline lookup yields CDR1 ENHRY and CDR2 SYGVKD. V lost 6 bases to trimming and J lost 0 bases, with 6 bases between them.

The V gene is TRBV20-1, the J gene TRBJ1-2; D is unclear. In germline, CDR1 is DFQATT, CDR2 SNEGSKA (reference sequence). There are 15 residues in the CDR3. Between the trimmed V and J ends, which lost 0 bases and 3 bases, there was a span of 14 bases. CDR3 bases: TGCAGTGCTAGAGATTCAACCGGGAGGTACTATGGCTACACCTTC. It encodes CSARDSTGRYYGYTF.

This clonotype was counted only a few times. The chain employs TRBV29-1 and TRBJ2-2; a possible D gene is TRBD2 (7 bases). V gave up 3 bases and J gave up 1 base, with 15 bases separating them. Germline V CDR1 and CDR2: SQVTM, ANQGSEA. This CDR3 spans 16 amino acids. The CDR3 bases are TGCAGCGTTGAGGTACGCGGGGGCCTGAACACCGGGGAGCTGTTTTTT. As protein: CSVEVRGGLNTGELFF.

This clonotype showed up just a few times. J is TRBJ2-7 and V is TRBV24-1; no reliable D call. Germline V lookup: CDR1 KGHDR, CDR2 SFDVKD. The CDR3 is made up of 14 amino acids. The V end was cut by 1 base, the J end by 3 bases, with 9 bases between. In nucleotides, the CDR3 is TGTGCCACCAGTGATTTAAGGGCCGACTACGAGCAGTACTTC. Its protein product is CATSDLRADYEQYF.

The gene calls are TRBV10-3 and TRBJ1-4; D is perhaps TRBD1 (5 bases). V lost 2 bases and J 0 bases, leaving 10 bases between the germline ends. The V gene's germline CDR1 is ENHRY and CDR2 SYGVKD. The CDR3 is 16 residues long. The CDR3, as DNA: TGTGCCATCAGTGAGACATCGACAGCAACTAATGAAAAACTGTTTTTT. The encoded protein is CAISETSTATNEKLFF.